A single sample is the source of the 28 T cell receptor beta chains below, sequenced in a study of response to subunit inactivated influenza vaccine. TCRdb redid the calling of the RT-PCR reads with MiXCR, one entry per CDR3 protein. There are approximately 200,000 distinct CDR3 sequences in the sample; around 15% occur only once, and approximately 30% lies in the top ten. Sequenced material: CD8+ T cells sorted from PBMCs, taken approximately 5 days after vaccination. The receptors derive from a man between 45 and 60 years old who received an inactivated influenza vaccine.

This clonotype has a handful of counts. The J gene is TRBJ2-7, the V gene TRBV6-2 or TRBV6-3; TRBD1 aligns across 7 bases. The trim removed 6 bases at V and 0 bases at J, leaving 8 bases unmatched. Germline lookup yields CDR1 MNHEY and CDR2 SVGEGT. The length of the CDR3 is 15 residues. The CDR3 here is CASRIRRDSSYEQYF. DNA of the CDR3: TGTGCCAGCAGAATAAGACGGGACAGCTCCTACGAGCAGTACTTC.

This chain connects TRBV20-1 to TRBJ2-2; D gene ambiguous. Trimming removed 1 base at V and 0 bases at J, with 9 bases between. CDR3 length: 15 residues. Germline values: CDR1 DFQATT, CDR2 SNEGSKA (reference sequence). CDR3 in amino acids: CSARAPGANTGELFF. The CDR3 nucleotides are TGCAGTGCTAGAGCGCCAGGTGCGAACACCGGGGAGCTGTTTTTT.

This clonotype has only a few counts. The chain combines TRBV20-1 with TRBJ1-5; D is possibly TRBD1 (5 bases). The CDR3 consists of 14 residues. V was clipped by 3 bases and J by 2 bases, with 11 bases between them. The germline gives CDR1 DFQATT, CDR2 SNEGSKA (reference sequence). CDR3 residues: CSASGQGGNQPQHF. The CDR3 DNA sequence: TGCAGTGCTAGTGGGCAGGGAGGCAATCAGCCCCAGCATTTT.

This clonotype came up many times. This chain joins TRBV20-1 and TRBJ1-1, with a weak D call TRBD1 (5 bases). With 5 bases removed from V and 1 base from J, the gap between germline ends came to 20 bases. CDR3 length: 16 amino acids. The germline V gene encodes CDR1 DFQATT and CDR2 SNEGSKA (reference sequence). CDR3 nucleotide sequence: TGCAGTGCTTCTAGCCCCCGGGCAGGGCCGAACACTGAAGCTTTCTTT. This sequence encodes CSASSPRAGPNTEAFF.

This clonotype was seen at least ten times. The chain recombines TRBV3-1 with TRBJ1-2; 9 nucleotides agree with TRBD1. V lost 3 bases and J lost 3; bases outside the gene matches: 8. Per the germline V gene, CDR1 is LGHDT and CDR2 is YNNKEL (reference sequence). This CDR3 has 16 residues. DNA for the CDR3: TGTGCCAGCAGCCATCCCCAGGGACAGGGCGACTATGGCTACACCTTC. This sequence encodes CASSHPQGQGDYGYTF.

The table lists this clonotype with a few counts. The chain has TRBV6-1 and TRBJ1-5, with 8 bases matching TRBD1. Trimming removed 5 bases from V and 1 base from J; junction bases left unmatched: 13. The V gene's germline CDR1 is MNHNS and CDR2 SASEGT. The CDR3 totals 18 residues. CDR3 sequence (DNA): TGTGCCAGCAGTCAGACCGGGACAGGCTTTTTGAGCAATCAGCCCCAGCATTTT. Its protein product is CASSQTGTGFLSNQPQHF.

The table lists this clonotype with many counts. The chain employs TRBV11-1 and TRBJ2-7; D uncertain. The CDR3 spans 15 residues. The V and J ends lost 5 bases and 5 bases respectively, with 19 bases between them. CDR1 is SGHAT, CDR2 FQDESV, per germline (reference sequence). The CDR3, as DNA: TGTGCCAGCAGCCCGAGTTCCGGGTTCTACCACGAGCAGTACTTC. It translates to CASSPSSGFYHEQYF.

This clonotype has more than one count but fewer than ten. The gene calls are TRBV12-3 or TRBV12-4 and TRBJ1-4; D is unclear. The CDR3 has 16 residues. The V end lost 5 bases, the J end lost 0 bases, and 13 bases lay between the germline ends. CDR3 sequence (DNA): TGTGCCAGCAGTGCAATGGGGATCGCAACTAATGAAAAACTGTTTTTT. This codes for CASSAMGIATNEKLFF.

In nucleotides, the CDR3 is TGTGCCAGCAGCTTGGGGCCTGGGCGCCGCGAGCAGTACTTC. Amino acids: CASSLGPGRREQYF. The chain carries TRBV5-6 and TRBJ2-7; D unresolved. CDR1 and CDR2 from the germline V gene are SGHDT and YYEEEE. V lost 0 bases to trimming and J lost 6 bases, with 13 bases between them. The CDR3 contains 14 residues.

The CDR3 nucleotides are TGCGCCAGCAGCCAAAGGGACTATTCCTACGAGCAGTACTTC. It is translated as CASSQRDYSYEQYF. This chain connects TRBV4-1 to TRBJ2-7; 7 nucleotides line up with TRBD2. The CDR3 totals 14 residues. Germline trimming cut 2 bases from V and 1 base from J; bases unmatched to any gene: 2. CDR1 is MGHRA and CDR2 is YSYEKL in the germline V gene.

The chain joins TRBV10-3 to TRBJ1-3, with 8 positions matching TRBD1. The CDR3 is 15 residues long. V lost 6 bases, J lost 2 bases, and 6 bases stayed unmatched. CDR1 is ENHRY and CDR2 is SYGVKD in the germline V gene. In nucleotides, the CDR3 is TGTGCCATCAGCGACCCAGGGGGCACTGGAAACACCATATATTTT. This codes for CAISDPGGTGNTIYF.

The chain links TRBV4-3 to TRBJ2-1; no clear D gene. There are 16 residues in the CDR3. Trimming cost V 0 bases and J 6 bases, with 15 bases left between them. CDR1 LGHNA and CDR2 YSLEER come from the germline V gene. The CDR3 loop reads CASSQDRSPLRNEQFF. In nucleotides, the CDR3 is TGCGCCAGCAGCCAAGACAGGTCGCCTTTGCGCAATGAGCAGTTCTTC.

This chain uses TRBV6-5 with TRBJ1-1; D is uncertain. The CDR3 sequence is 14 residues long. CDR1 and CDR2 from the germline V gene are MNHEY and SVGAGI. The germline V and J ends were trimmed by 2 bases and 0 bases, with 7 bases remaining between them. For the CDR3, the DNA is TGTGCCAGCAGTTACAGGCTGATGAACACTGAAGCTTTCTTT. Amino acids: CASSYRLMNTEAFF.

In this sample, this clonotype turned up a few times. The rearrangement joins TRBV19 to TRBJ2-7; either TRBD1 or TRBD2 may fit D (5 bases each). Looked up from germline, CDR1 is LNHDA and CDR2 is SQIVND (reference sequence). Trimming removed 6 bases from V and 0 bases from J, with 15 bases in between. The CDR3 spans 15 residues. The CDR3 region is CASSETGTGSYEQYF. The DNA for the CDR3 is TGTGCCAGTAGCGAAACCGGGACGGGCTCCTACGAGCAGTACTTC.

In this sample, this clonotype turned up a few times. J is TRBJ2-7 and V is TRBV21-1; TRBD1 reflects the table's D call only, with no check against the DNA. TRBV21-1 is classified as a pseudogene. CDR3 length: 13 amino acids. The chain's CDR3 is CASIRRGAYEQYF. As DNA, the CDR3 is TGTGCCAGCATACGCAGGGGAGCCTACGAGCAGTACTTC.

This clonotype showed up just a few times. The chain recombines TRBV6-5 with TRBJ2-7, with 8 positions matching TRBD1. CDR3 length: 15 amino acids. J gave up 7 bases and V 4 bases, and 12 bases lay outside the gene matches. The germline V gene encodes CDR1 MNHEY and CDR2 SVGAGI. CDR3 in DNA: TGTGCCAGCAGTTCCACCGGGACAGGTCGCACGGAGCAGTACTTC. This translates into CASSSTGTGRTEQYF.

This clonotype was seen only a few times. V and J are TRBV12-3 or TRBV12-4 and TRBJ1-2; no reliable D call. This CDR3 is 12 amino acids long. The germline V and J ends were trimmed by 3 bases and 8 bases, with 10 bases remaining between them. For the CDR3, the DNA is TGTGCCAGCAGTTTGATGGGTCTGGGCTACACCTTC. It codes for CASSLMGLGYTF.

The J gene is TRBJ2-1, the V gene TRBV12-3 or TRBV12-4, with unresolved D. V lost 6 bases and J lost 8, with 11 bases in between. This CDR3 spans 12 amino acids. CDR3 sequence: CASSRARDEQFF. The DNA for the CDR3 is TGTGCCAGCAGCCGAGCGCGAGATGAGCAGTTCTTC.

The chain carries TRBV19 and TRBJ2-7, with D tentatively TRBD1 (6 bases). The CDR3 length is 14 residues. Germline V lookup: CDR1 LNHDA, CDR2 SQIVND (reference sequence). The V end lost 7 bases, the J end lost 3 bases, and 16 bases lay between the germline ends. CDR3 sequence: CASKPGHLLYEQYF. CDR3 in DNA: TGTGCCAGTAAACCGGGACACCTACTCTACGAGCAGTACTTC.

The chain combines TRBV6-2 or TRBV6-3 with TRBJ2-1; TRBD1 matches 7 bases. V was pared by 2 bases and J by 0 bases, with 1 base of the junction left unmatched. Germline values: CDR1 MNHEY, CDR2 SVGEGT. CDR3 length: 15 residues. The CDR3 coding sequence is TGTGCCAGCAGTTACCGGGACAGCTCCTACAATGAGCAGTTCTTC. This gives the protein CASSYRDSSYNEQFF.

The chain carries TRBV9 and TRBJ2-6; weak D call: TRBD1 (6 bases). Per the germline V gene, CDR1 is SGDLS and CDR2 is YYNGEE. The CDR3 consists of 18 residues. The V end lost 1 base, the J end lost 4 bases, and 18 bases lay between the germline ends. CDR3 DNA sequence: TGTGCCAGCAGCGTAATGGGGGCTCCCAAGGGAGGGGCCAACGTCCTGACTTTC. This translates into CASSVMGAPKGGANVLTF.

The rearrangement links TRBV30 to TRBJ2-1; 7 nucleotides line up with TRBD2. The V gene's germline CDR1 is GTSNPN and CDR2 SVGIG (reference sequence). The CDR3 consists of 18 residues. The V and J ends lost 8 bases and 0 bases, in that order; junction bases with no gene match: 19. CDR3 in amino acids: CAGSGVGSGPSSYNEQFF. CDR3 coding DNA: TGTGCCGGGTCCGGGGTTGGTAGCGGGCCGAGCTCCTACAATGAGCAGTTCTTC.

Ten or more counts support this clonotype. The chain joins TRBV6-1 to TRBJ1-1; D might be TRBD1 (6 bases). V was trimmed by 6 bases and J by 0 bases, leaving 8 bases between them. CDR1 MNHNS and CDR2 SASEGT come from the germline V gene. There are 13 residues in the CDR3. The CDR3 loop is CASRQGLNTEAFF. Here the CDR3 DNA reads TGTGCCAGCAGACAGGGTTTGAACACTGAAGCTTTCTTT.

This rearrangement joins TRBV11-2 to TRBJ2-4; 7 bases match TRBD2. Germline V CDR1 and CDR2: SGHAT, FQNNGV. The V segment lost 2 bases and the J segment 4 bases; nucleotides outside the gene matches: 8. The CDR3 is made up of 16 amino acids. The CDR3 nucleotides are TGTGCCAGCAGCTTAACGCCGACTAGCAGAAAAAACATTCAGTACTTC. This encodes CASSLTPTSRKNIQYF.

This clonotype was observed many times. The V call is TRBV3-1, the J call TRBJ2-5, with TRBD2 matching over 7 bases. CDR1 and CDR2 from the germline V gene are LGHDT and YNNKEL (reference sequence). This CDR3 spans 18 amino acids. V shed 0 bases, J shed 4 bases, and the junction held 14 bases outside the gene matches. The CDR3, as DNA: TGTGCCAGCAGCCAAGATACGAGTCGGGCGGGAGCCCCAGAGACCCAGTACTTC. It translates to CASSQDTSRAGAPETQYF.

This clonotype was counted between two and nine times. This rearrangement joins TRBV2 to TRBJ2-3; D possibly corresponds to TRBD2 (7 bases). The CDR3 sequence is 17 residues long. Trimming took 1 base from V and 6 from J, leaving 20 bases between them. Germline CDR1 reads SNHLY; CDR2 reads FYNNEI. The CDR3 region is CASSEGEGEIMGDTQYF. CDR3 bases: TGTGCCAGCAGTGAAGGGGAGGGGGAGATCATGGGTGATACGCAGTATTTT.

The chain joins TRBV4-3 to TRBJ1-5; 8 positions agree with TRBD1. Unmatched junction bases numbered 1, after V lost 1 base and J lost 2 bases. The germline V gene encodes CDR1 LGHNA and CDR2 YSLEER. The CDR3 has 15 amino acids. The CDR3 protein is CASSQVTGGNQPQHF. The CDR3 DNA follows: TGCGCCAGCAGCCAAGTGACAGGGGGCAATCAGCCCCAGCATTTT.

This clonotype showed up just a few times. The V gene is TRBV4-1, the J gene TRBJ2-7; no clear D. V gave up 0 bases and J gave up 0 bases, with 12 bases separating them. The CDR3 runs 16 residues. Germline CDR1 and CDR2: MGHRA and YSYEKL. The CDR3 DNA follows: TGCGCCAGCAGCCAAGAAACGACCGTTAGCTCCTACGAGCAGTACTTC. Translated, it gives CASSQETTVSSYEQYF.